This T cell receptor beta chain was recorded in a study of STAT3 mutations in large granular lymphocyte leukemia. Whole-study results and caveats: Every T-cell large granular lymphocyte leukemia patient had at least one immunodominant TCR beta clonotype.

The length of the CDR3 is 15 residues. V gave up 1 base and J gave up 2 bases, with 12 bases separating them. Germline V CDR1 and CDR2: SGHVS, FNYEAQ. Repertoires were generated with immunoSEQ multiplex PCR, while TCRdb's copy carries only in-frame clones and drops some. The sample consists of roughly 17,000 clones, about 90% of them appearing once. As for this clone: The antigen is undetermined.

V is TRBV7-6 and J is TRBJ2-7; perhaps TRBD2 as D (5 bases). Source material: peripheral blood mononuclear cells. The clonotype comes from a man aged 60-69 years with T-cell large granular lymphocyte leukemia. Some clones in this sample may be carry-over from other donors' samples. The CDR3, as DNA: TGTGCCAGCAGCTTAGACGTGGGAGCGACCTACGAGCAGTACTTC. Residues: CASSLDVGATYEQYF. Based on the CDR3 plus reference TRBV7-6 and TRBJ2-7, the full variable domain is GAGVSQSPRYKVTKRGQDVALRCDPISGHVSLYWYRQALGQGPEFLTYFNYEAQQDKSGLPNDRFSAERPEGSISTLTIQRTEQRDSAMYRCASSLDVGATYEQYFGPGTRLTVT.